Below are 17 T cell receptor beta chains sequenced from a single sample in a study of shared clonotypes between healthy human individuals. Clones were sequenced by immunoSEQ multiplex PCR, and TCRdb holds only the in-frame ones, with some missing. The repertoire includes roughly 2.4 million clones, 95% of them detected once, and roughly 0.13% sits in the top ten. The specimen was naive CD4+ T cells sorted from blood. As to subset: CD45RA+ positively selected. Receptor source: a man aged 18 to 29 in good health.

The rearrangement joins TRBV9 to TRBJ1-4; D is undetermined. The CDR3 covers 15 residues. In germline, CDR1 is SGDLS, CDR2 YYNGEE. The V gene lost 4 bases and the J gene lost 0 bases, with 10 bases spanning the gap. Written as DNA, the CDR3 is TGTGCCAGCAGCTTTGGACTAACAACTAATGAAAAACTGTTTTTT. Amino acid sequence: CASSFGLTTNEKLFF.

This clone showed up just a few times. V and J are TRBV13 and TRBJ1-2; D gene uncertain. In germline, CDR1 is PRHDT, CDR2 FYEKMQ (reference sequence). The CDR3 covers 13 residues. V shed 0 bases and J shed 5 bases, with 7 bases lying between them. Here the CDR3 DNA reads TGTGCCAGCAGCTTAGGGCAGATTTATGGCTACACCTTC. The encoded protein is CASSLGQIYGYTF.

The chain links TRBV6-6 to TRBJ1-2; 7 bases line up with TRBD1. The germline CDR1 and CDR2 sequences are MNHNY and SVGAGI (reference sequence). CDR3 length equals 15 residues. V shed 4 bases and J 2 bases; nucleotides not matched to a gene: 7. In nucleotides, the CDR3 is TGTGCCAGCAGTTCGACGACAGGGACCAACTATGGCTACACCTTC. The encoded protein is CASSSTTGTNYGYTF.

V usage is TRBV2 and J usage is TRBJ1-1, with TRBD1 identical over 9 bases. Germline V gene data show CDR1 as SNHLY and CDR2 as FYNNEI. V shed 6 bases, J shed 5 bases, and the junction held 7 bases outside the gene matches. The CDR3 loop spans 14 amino acids. The CDR3 DNA reads as TGTGCCAGCAGGCAGACAGGGGGAGAGACTGAAGCTTTCTTT. It is translated as CASRQTGGETEAFF.

The genes are TRBV7-6 and TRBJ1-4; D unclear. The germline V gene has CDR1 SGHVS and CDR2 FNYEAQ. The CDR3 is 13 amino acids. Trimming pared 4 bases from V and 7 bases from J, leaving 10 bases between. DNA for the CDR3: TGTGCCAGCAGCTCCGGGAGTCTTGAAAAACTGTTTTTT. As protein: CASSSGSLEKLFF.

V gene TRBV6-1 combines with J gene TRBJ2-1; 7 bases fit TRBD1. With 4 bases clipped from V and 9 bases from J, the junction kept 6 bases outside the gene matches. The CDR3 runs 13 residues. Germline loops: CDR1 MNHNS, CDR2 SASEGT. DNA of the CDR3: TGTGCCAGCAGTGCTTACAGGGGAAGTGAGCAGTTCTTC. Protein product: CASSAYRGSEQFF.

The chain combines TRBV4-3 with TRBJ2-7, with 8 nucleotides matching TRBD1. Germline trimming cut 0 bases from V and 2 bases from J; bases unmatched to any gene: 9. In germline, CDR1 is LGHNA, CDR2 YSLEER. CDR3 length equals 17 residues. The CDR3 loop reads CASSQDLRTGGPYEQYF. The CDR3 DNA follows: TGCGCCAGCAGCCAAGATCTACGTACAGGGGGTCCCTACGAGCAGTACTTC.

The V gene is TRBV27, the J gene TRBJ1-5; D is perhaps TRBD1 (5 bases). The germline V and J ends were trimmed by 2 bases and 6 bases, with 11 bases remaining between them. The germline V gene encodes CDR1 MNHEY and CDR2 SMNVEV (reference sequence). CDR3 length equals 14 residues. The CDR3 protein is CASSLRGEVQPQHF. In nucleotides, the CDR3 is TGTGCCAGCAGTTTAAGGGGAGAGGTTCAGCCCCAGCATTTT.

Of note for this clone: Other DNA sequences in this sample translate to the same CDR3. The chain joins TRBV10-3 to TRBJ1-6, with D unresolved. Deletions cut 2 bases from V and 16 bases from J, with 12 bases between. This CDR3 is built from 12 residues. CDR1 and CDR2 (germline): ENHRY, SYGVKD. The CDR3: CAISETATTLHF. The CDR3 nucleotides are TGTGCCATCAGTGAGACCGCGACGACTCTCCACTTT.

The chain carries TRBV4-1 and TRBJ2-5; D perhaps matches TRBD2 (6 bases). The J call is uncertain, as TRBJ2-7 better fits the DNA end. The CDR3 is 13 residues long. Germline V gives CDR1 MGHRA, CDR2 YSYEKL. Written as DNA, the CDR3 is TGCGCCAGCAGCCATAGGGACTTCTACGAGCAGTACTTC. It specifies CASSHRDFYEQYF.

The rearrangement uses TRBV30 and TRBJ2-7; possible D gene TRBD1, 5 bases. V lost 0 bases, J lost 1 base, and 19 bases lay in between. Germline V gives CDR1 GTSNPN, CDR2 SVGIG (reference sequence). This CDR3 contains 17 residues. The CDR3 coding sequence is TGTGCCTGGAGTGTACCAGGGTCGTCCTGGCGGTCCTACGAGCAGTACTTC. It is translated as CAWSVPGSSWRSYEQYF.

The V and J genes are TRBV5-6 and TRBJ2-5, with D tentatively TRBD1 (5 bases). The CDR3 has 15 residues. From germline, CDR1 is SGHDT and CDR2 YYEEEE. Trimming removed 4 bases at V and 5 bases at J, with 18 bases between. The CDR3 DNA is TGTGCCAGCAGCGCCAGGGTGGGCCTGGGGGAGACCCAGTACTTC. Translating gives CASSARVGLGETQYF. The entire variable domain, with the rest obtained from reference TRBV5-6 and TRBJ2-5, is as follows: DAGVTQSPTHLIKTRGQQVTLRCSPKSGHDTVSWYQQALGQGPQFIFQYYEEEERQRGNFPDRFSGHQFPNYSSELNVNALLLGDSALYLCASSARVGLGETQYFGPGTRLLVL.

The chain combines TRBV7-9 with TRBJ1-1, with D maybe TRBD1 (6 bases). Germline V gene sequence: CDR1 SEHNR, CDR2 FQNEAQ (reference sequence). V lost 3 bases, J lost 2 bases, and 13 bases lay in between. The CDR3 is 15 residues long. The CDR3 DNA sequence: TGTGCCAGCAGCTTCCCAGGGGCCCCTAACACTGAAGCTTTCTTT. Protein: CASSFPGAPNTEAFF. Together with reference TRBV7-9 and TRBJ1-1, the CDR3 gives the full variable domain: DTGVSQNPRHKITKRGQNVTFRCDPISEHNRLYWYRQTLGQGPEFLTYFQNEAQLEKSRLLSDRFSAERPKGSFSTLEIQRTEQGDSAMYLCASSFPGAPNTEAFFGQGTRLTVV.

This chain uses TRBV29-1 with TRBJ2-7; D is ambiguous. The V end lost 0 bases, the J end lost 5 bases, and 14 bases lay between the germline ends. Germline CDR1 reads SQVTM; CDR2 reads ANQGSEA. This CDR3 spans 14 amino acids. CDR3: CSVEDRHRSDEQYF. DNA of the CDR3: TGCAGCGTTGAAGATCGTCATAGGTCGGACGAGCAGTACTTC.

This clone was seen once. V and J are TRBV28 and TRBJ2-2; a weak D match, TRBD1 (6 bases). Germline V gives CDR1 MDHEN, CDR2 SYDVKM. CDR3 length equals 14 residues. Trimming removed 4 bases from V and 4 bases from J, with 10 bases in between. CDR3 sequence: CASSSDRSTGELFF. Here the CDR3 DNA reads TGTGCCAGCAGTTCTGACAGGAGCACCGGGGAGCTGTTTTTT. Full variable domain (missing parts from reference TRBV28 and TRBJ2-2): DVKVTQSSRYLVKRTGEKVFLECVQDMDHENMFWYRQDPGLGLRLIYFSYDVKMKEKGDIPEGYSVSREKKERFSLILESASTNQTSMYLCASSSDRSTGELFFGEGSRLTVL.

J is TRBJ1-1 and V is TRBV6-6; D is unresolved. Trimming removed 4 bases from V and 6 bases from J, with 9 bases in between. The germline gives CDR1 MNHNY, CDR2 SVGAGI (reference sequence). This CDR3 is built from 12 residues. The CDR3 region has the DNA TGTGCCAGCAGTTTCCCCCTATCTGAAGCTTTCTTT. Its translation is CASSFPLSEAFF.

In this sample, this clone turned up once. The rearrangement uses TRBV20-1 and TRBJ2-7; D gene uncertain. The CDR3 extends over 10 amino acids. CDR1 is DFQATT and CDR2 is SNEGSKA in the germline V gene (reference sequence). The V end lost 1 base, the J end lost 13 bases, and 11 bases lay between the germline ends. This chain's CDR3 is CSARGTSSYF. Here the CDR3 DNA reads TGCAGTGCTAGAGGAACAAGCAGCTACTTC.